Below are 8 T cell receptor beta chains sequenced from a single sample in a study of CD8+CD57+ T cells in acquired aplastic anemia (dated by TCRdb to the late 2010s). Sequencer: Illumina HiSeq 2000. TCR beta VDJ combination and CDR3 sequence profiling used genomic DNA as the template. The public reads were run again by TCRdb, first through fastp at Q25 and then through MiXCR, and only productive beta chains were kept. Every distinct CDR3 protein forms one entry, paired with its most common genes and DNA. Within this sample are approximately 190,000 distinct CDR3 sequences, with 40% to 55% of them counted one time only. Around 9.7% of the sample belongs to the ten largest clones. Patients chosen for sequencing had shown expansion of CD8+CD57+ cells by flow cytometry. The sequenced sample consisted of sorted CD4+, CD8+, or CD8+CD57+ T cells (not recorded which) from PBMCs. The receptor source for this set is a human donor with aplastic anemia.

The rearrangement links TRBV12-3 or TRBV12-4 to TRBJ1-2; tentative D call: TRBD1 (5 bases). There are 13 residues in the CDR3. V lost 6 bases and J 6 bases, leaving 14 bases between the germline ends. The CDR3 nucleotides read TGTGCCAGCAGGAGGGGCAGGGATGATGGCTACACCTTC. It yields the protein CASRRGRDDGYTF.

The chain recombines TRBV7-9 with TRBJ1-1; no clear D. This CDR3 has 11 residues. V lost 2 bases to trimming and J lost 10 bases, with 8 bases between them. In germline, CDR1 is SEHNR, CDR2 FQNEAQ (reference sequence). CDR3 bases: TGTGCCAGCAGCTTACTATTGTCAGCTTTCTTT. It is translated as CASSLLLSAFF.

This chain uses TRBV20-1 with TRBJ2-3; 8 bases match TRBD1. Trimming at V came to 5 bases and at J to 10 bases, leaving 11 bases not matched to a gene. The length of the CDR3 is 13 residues. Germline loops: CDR1 DFQATT, CDR2 SNEGSKA (reference sequence). The CDR3 nucleotides are TGCAGTGCTTCGGGGACAGGCTTAGGTCCGCAGTATTTT. This codes for CSASGTGLGPQYF.

As to this clonotype: A junction boundary mismatches the germline segment, possibly from a read error. The chain links TRBV7-3 to TRBJ1-6; weak D call: TRBD1 (6 bases). The length of the CDR3 is 14 residues. The germline CDR1 and CDR2 sequences are SGHTA and FQGTGA. The CDR3 spells CAGSLQGQNSPLHF. Here the CDR3 DNA reads TGTGCCGGCAGCTTACAGGGTCAGAATTCACCCCTCCACTTT.

The rearrangement links TRBV30 to TRBJ1-1; TRBD1 might be the D (5 bases). Germline V gives CDR1 GTSNPN, CDR2 SVGIG (reference sequence). This CDR3 is 13 amino acids long. The chain's CDR3 is CACSGRGNTEAFF. The CDR3 DNA follows: TGTGCATGTTCAGGGCGGGGGAACACTGAAGCTTTCTTT.

This clonotype was recorded at least ten times. The V gene is TRBV15, the J gene TRBJ2-5; weak D call: TRBD2 (7 bases). Per germline, CDR1 LNHNV and CDR2 YYDKDF (reference sequence). The CDR3 length is 16 residues. The V and J ends lost 0 bases and 4 bases respectively, with 15 bases between them. CDR3 sequence: CATSREDRGGPETQYF. For the CDR3, the DNA is TGTGCCACCAGCAGAGAGGATAGGGGGGGACCAGAGACCCAGTACTTC.

This chain uses TRBV11-1 with TRBJ2-3, with D maybe TRBD2 (5 bases). Trimming left V 7 bases short and J 3 bases short, with 20 bases between. Germline V CDR1 and CDR2: SGHAT, FQDESV (reference sequence). The CDR3 consists of 16 residues. The CDR3 loop is CASMGNGLALTDTQYF. In DNA form, the CDR3 reads TGTGCCAGCATGGGGAACGGGCTAGCTCTGACAGATACGCAGTATTTT.

The genes are TRBV2 and TRBJ1-2; D is ambiguous. Germline V gene sequence: CDR1 SNHLY, CDR2 FYNNEI. The CDR3 has 13 residues. Deletions cut 8 bases from V and 8 bases from J, with 18 bases between. Here the CDR3 reads CASGPVRPTGYTF. For the CDR3, the DNA is TGTGCCAGCGGTCCCGTCAGGCCCACGGGCTACACCTTC.